This is a list of T cell receptor beta chains from one sample in a study of human T cells and chemical hapten exposure. TCRdb reanalysed the RACE reads using MiXCR and keeps one entry per CDR3 protein. Of 34,000 or so distinct CDR3 sequences in the sample, 9% to 12% were seen once. The sample was whole blood, taken in connection with sensitization to the hapten diphenylcyclopropenone (DPC). Source of these receptors: a man aged 45-65 years with alopecia areata. Some clones in this sample may be carry-over from other donors' samples. The CDR3 runs from the conserved cysteine through the conserved F or W. Expanded clones are given a class, and other clones once, few, many or no size at all.

v_call,j_call,clone_size,cdr3_aa
TRBV29-1,TRBJ2-7,many,CSAQREGYEQYF
TRBV18,TRBJ2-2,NA,CASSPSNYLAGLNTGELFF
TRBV28,TRBJ1-2,many,CASRLLTGYYGYTF
TRBV7-9,TRBJ2-3,few,CASSLGGAGDTQYF
TRBV20-1,TRBJ2-7,NA,CSAAKPSGSLVYEQYF
TRBV7-7,TRBJ2-5,many,CASSPPLSGRVRETQYF
TRBV24-1,TRBJ2-1,NA,CATSDFRVRGVQFF
TRBV3-1,TRBJ2-7,few,CASSQGRASYEQYF
TRBV6-6,TRBJ2-5,many,CASSPGTAEETQYF
TRBV3-1,TRBJ2-2,NA,CASSQDDRYTGELFF
TRBV29-1,TRBJ1-1,many,CSAKRGANTEAFF
TRBV7-2,TRBJ2-4,many,CASSSPLSQRDLLAKNIQYF
TRBV20-1,TRBJ1-6,few,CSAREPGQGVEYSPLHF
TRBV2,TRBJ2-5,few,CASNFQGQQETQYF
TRBV29-1,TRBJ2-7,few,CSVEGQSSYEQYF